A single sample gave rise to the 14 T cell receptor beta chains below, sequenced in a study of breast tumors, draining lymph nodes, adjacent tissues. Axillary draining lymph nodes of breast cancer patients supplied the node samples. Via MiXCR, TCRdb re-called the multiplex PCR reads, giving one row per CDR3 protein. The sample lists fewer than 200,000 distinct CDR3 sequences; approximately 30% were seen once. Sequencing used axillary lymph node tissue. The receptors come from a female donor with breast cancer. Some clones in this sample may be carry-over from other donors' samples.

The V gene is TRBV7-9, the J gene TRBJ1-6, with 7 nucleotides matching TRBD1. With V trimmed by 8 bases and J by 0 bases, 13 bases remained unmatched. Germline V gives CDR1 SEHNR, CDR2 FQNEAQ (reference sequence). The CDR3 runs 18 residues. Here the CDR3 DNA reads TGTGCCAGCGCGCTCCGCGGGGGGGACAGCTCCTATAATTCACCCCTCCACTTT. It specifies CASALRGGDSSYNSPLHF.

There are many counts of this clonotype. The chain is built from TRBV18 and TRBJ2-7, with 9 bases that match TRBD1. The CDR3 consists of 14 residues. J gave up 6 bases and V 4 bases, and 7 bases lay outside the gene matches. CDR1 and CDR2 from the germline V gene are KGHSH and LQKENI. CDR3 region: CASSLGQGSTEQYF. The CDR3 region has the DNA TGTGCCAGCTCACTGGGACAGGGTTCAACCGAGCAGTACTTC.

This clonotype was recorded a few times. The rearrangement joins TRBV28 to TRBJ1-2; D not resolved. Trimming took off 3 bases at V and 4 bases at J, with 18 bases between the two ends. The CDR3 contains 16 residues. Germline V lookup: CDR1 MDHEN, CDR2 SYDVKM. The CDR3 spells CASSFDYSREIYGYTF. CDR3 bases: TGTGCCAGCAGTTTTGATTATTCGCGGGAAATCTATGGCTACACCTTC.

A note on this clonotype: Germline is not matched at one junction end, which may reflect a read error. This rearrangement joins TRBV5-4 to TRBJ2-3, with TRBD2 identical over 14 bases. CDR3 size: 18 residues. Germline V lookup: CDR1 SGHNT, CDR2 YYREEE (reference sequence). The CDR3 DNA follows: TGTGCCAACAGACCGAGGGGACTAGCGGGAGCGGACACAGATACGCAGTACTTT. As protein: CANRPRGLAGADTDTQYF.

Regarding this clonotype: The CDR3 does not close with the conserved phenylalanine or tryptophan, likely indicating a read error. The chain links TRBV7-9 to TRBJ2-3; D not certain. CDR3 size: 14 residues. Trimming left V 3 bases short and J 4 bases short, with 11 bases between. Germline V gene data show CDR1 as SEHNR and CDR2 as FQNEAQ (reference sequence). The CDR3: CASSFRLSPDTQYL. In DNA form, the CDR3 reads TGTGCCAGCAGCTTTCGCCTCTCTCCAGATACGCAGTATCTC.

Ten or more counts support this clonotype. The chain links TRBV29-1 to TRBJ2-7, with TRBD2 identical over 7 bases. The V gene's germline CDR1 is SQVTM and CDR2 ANQGSEA. V lost 0 bases and J lost 3; bases outside the gene matches: 11. The CDR3 covers 16 residues. The CDR3 nucleotides are TGCAGCGTTGAAGATGCCCCGTCGGGGGGATTCTACGAGCAGTACTTC. This gives the protein CSVEDAPSGGFYEQYF.

The rearrangement links TRBV19 to TRBJ2-3; D may correspond to TRBD1 or TRBD2 (6 bases each). Germline values: CDR1 LNHDA, CDR2 SQIVND (reference sequence). V was pared by 10 bases and J by 4 bases, with 12 bases between. The CDR3 has 12 residues. The CDR3 sequence: CATTGGPDTQYF. In DNA form, the CDR3 reads TGTGCCACCACCGGGGGCCCAGATACGCAGTATTTT.

The sample holds many counts of this clonotype. The chain uses TRBV10-3 and TRBJ1-2; perhaps TRBD1 as D (5 bases). Looked up from germline, CDR1 is ENHRY and CDR2 is SYGVKD. Trimming shortened V by 3 bases and J by 4 bases, and 12 bases separated the two germline ends. This CDR3 has 14 residues. CDR3 nucleotides: TGTGCCATCAGTGATTCTTACGGGACCTATGGCTACACCTTC. This gives the protein CAISDSYGTYGYTF.

This clonotype was recorded at least ten times. The rearrangement links TRBV9 to TRBJ2-5; D gene ambiguous. Per germline, CDR1 SGDLS and CDR2 YYNGEE. V lost 0 bases, J lost 1 base, and 7 bases lay in between. The CDR3 contains 14 residues. The CDR3 bases are TGTGCCAGCAGCGTAGACACAATCCAAGAGACCCAGTACTTC. This encodes CASSVDTIQETQYF.

This clonotype was seen many times. The J gene is TRBJ1-2, the V gene TRBV4-1; the match to TRBD1 covers 10 bases. V gave up 1 base and J gave up 4 bases; unmatched junction bases: 6. CDR1 is MGHRA, CDR2 YSYEKL, per germline. There are 16 residues in the CDR3. For the CDR3, the DNA is TGCGCCAGCAGCCAAGGTGGTGGGACAGGGGTCTATGGCTACACCTTC. Translated: CASSQGGGTGVYGYTF.

This clonotype was counted at least ten times. This chain connects TRBV6-2 or TRBV6-3 to TRBJ1-6; D unclear. Trimming shortened V by 0 bases and J by 4 bases, and 10 bases separated the two germline ends. The CDR3 runs 16 residues. The germline V gene encodes CDR1 MNHEY and CDR2 SVGEGT. The CDR3 protein is CASSYSWERYNSPLHF. CDR3 DNA sequence: TGTGCCAGCAGTTACTCGTGGGAGAGATATAATTCACCCCTCCACTTT.

Points on this clonotype: Given a much more abundant clone one base away, this may be a read error. The chain employs TRBV7-9 and TRBJ2-7; D gene ambiguous. CDR3 size: 13 residues. Germline CDR1 is SEHNR and CDR2 is FQNEAQ (reference sequence). This CDR3 reads CSSSPTHSYEQYF. The CDR3 nucleotides are TGTTCCAGCAGCCCGACACACTCCTACGAGCAGTACTTC.

This clonotype was recorded many times. This chain links TRBV12-3 or TRBV12-4 with TRBJ2-3, with 7 bases matching TRBD2. The CDR3 length is 14 residues. With V trimmed by 3 bases and J by 2 bases, 2 bases remained unmatched. The CDR3 nucleotides are TGTGCCAGCAGTTTCCGGGAGGACACAGATACGCAGTATTTT. This encodes CASSFREDTDTQYF.

In this sample, this clonotype turned up a few times. One end of the junction fails to match germline, which may point to a read error. The V and J genes are TRBV29-1 and TRBJ1-1; a weak D match, TRBD1 (6 bases). The CDR3 length is 11 residues. Germline loops: CDR1 SQVTM, CDR2 ANQGSEA. Here the CDR3 reads CSVHLDSEALF. The CDR3 coding sequence is TGCAGCGTGCATCTGGACAGTGAAGCTTTGTTT.